This TCR beta chain was found in a study of siplizumab effects on memory and regulatory T cells. For this clone: Its cognate antigen is unknown.

Per germline, CDR1 MDHEN and CDR2 SYDVKM. J gave up 2 bases and V 5 bases, and 11 bases lay outside the gene matches. The CDR3 is 17 residues long. Sequencing was performed with immunoSEQ multiplex PCR; in TCRdb, only in-frame clones are kept and a portion is missing. The sample contains about 82,000 clones, about 87% of which appear only once. Study-wide results and caveats: Contribution to the alloresponse seemed major for naive T cells, which also seemed more diverse than memory cells. Suppressive activity of Tregs proliferating in siplizumab cultures remained unconfirmed. It was not possible to assign a naive or memory phenotype to roughly 80-97% of proliferating CD4+ or CD8+ clones.

The source material was Tregs sorted from blood. The chain employs TRBV28 and TRBJ2-4; 8 bases are a match to TRBD1. The TCR comes from a human donor in good health. CDR3 residues: CASSTGTGPLTKNIQYF. The CDR3 region has the DNA TGTGCCAGCAGTACAGGGACAGGCCCACTGACCAAAAACATTCAGTACTTC.